The rows below give T cell receptor beta chains drawn from one sample of a study of blood T cell repertoires in COVID-19. Clones were sequenced by immunoSEQ multiplex PCR, and TCRdb holds only the in-frame ones, with some missing. Of approximately 72,000 clones listed, around nine tenths are singletons. Material: peripheral blood. These receptors were obtained from a woman aged 55-69 years with acute or convalescent COVID-19. The CDR3 runs from the conserved cysteine through the conserved F or W. The order of the fields is D gene, V gene, J gene, clone size, CDR3 protein, CDR3 DNA. D genes are given only for firm matches. Where a row states a size, it is once, few, many or the class of an expanded clone; other rows omit it.

-,TRBV6-5,TRBJ2-3,-,CASSYRGSTDTQYF,TGTGCCAGCAGTTACCGGGGTAGCACAGATACGCAGTATTTT
TRBD1,TRBV13,TRBJ1-3,medium-sized,CASSSFGTAGNTIYF,TGTGCCAGCAGCTCATTCGGGACAGCTGGAAACACCATATATTTT
-,TRBV7-9,TRBJ1-2,-,CASSPGTVPNGYTF,TGTGCCAGCAGCCCCGGTACTGTACCCAATGGCTACACCTTC
-,TRBV6-5,TRBJ1-1,-,CASSYSGEVNTEAFF,TGTGCCAGCAGTTACTCGGGGGAGGTGAACACTGAAGCTTTCTTT
-,TRBV21-1,TRBJ2-7,-,CASSKHRQGCYEQYF,TGTGCCAGCAGCAAACACAGACAGGGTTGCTACGAGCAGTACTTC
-,TRBV2,TRBJ2-1,-,CASSADFQYNEQFF,TGTGCCAGCAGTGCTGACTTCCAGTACAATGAGCAGTTCTTC
-,TRBV11-2,TRBJ2-3,once,CASSLGADPSTDTQYF,TGTGCCAGCAGTCTTGGGGCGGACCCAAGCACAGATACGCAGTATTTT
TRBD1,TRBV4-1,TRBJ2-1,-,CASSQVPFRQGKGNEQFF,TGCGCCAGCAGCCAAGTCCCTTTTCGACAGGGGAAGGGCAATGAGCAGTTCTTC
-,TRBV3-1/TRBV3-2,TRBJ1-3,-,CASSQESDSTHF,TGTGCCAGCAGCCAAGAATCGGACAGCACACATTTT
-,TRBV12-3/TRBV12-4,TRBJ1-5,few,CASSLNLNQPQHF,TGTGCCAGCAGTTTAAACTTGAATCAGCCCCAGCATTTT
-,TRBV6-1,TRBJ2-7,-,CASSVAEMTYEQYF,TGTGCCAGCAGTGTGGCAGAAATGACCTACGAGCAGTACTTC
-,TRBV24-1,TRBJ2-3,-,CATSAETGSTDTQYF,TGTGCCACCAGTGCCGAAACAGGGAGCACAGATACGCAGTATTTT
TRBD1,TRBV6-5,TRBJ1-6,-,CASRPGQSNSPLHF,TGTGCCAGCAGGCCGGGACAGTCTAATTCACCCCTCCACTTT
TRBD2,TRBV5-1,TRBJ2-3,-,CASSPGLAGGPSTDTQYF,TGCGCCAGCAGCCCCGGACTAGCGGGGGGGCCGAGCACAGATACGCAGTATTTT
-,TRBV6-1,TRBJ1-2,-,CASSDPRDRNYGYTF,TGTGCCAGCAGTGATCCTCGAGACAGGAACTATGGCTACACCTTC
TRBD1,TRBV19,TRBJ2-3,-,CASSRDREDTQYF,TGTGCCAGTAGCCGGGACAGGGAGGATACGCAGTATTTT
TRBD1,TRBV5-8,TRBJ1-5,-,CASSTGTVYSNQPQHF,TGTGCCAGCAGCACCGGGACAGTCTATAGCAATCAGCCCCAGCATTTT
-,TRBV6-5,TRBJ2-7,-,CASSRLQGGEQYF,TGTGCCAGCAGTCGACTACAGGGCGGCGAGCAGTACTTC
TRBD2,TRBV11-3,TRBJ2-3,-,CASSQGLAGTDTQYF,TGTGCCAGCAGCCAGGGACTAGCGGGCACAGATACGCAGTATTTT
-,TRBV4-1,TRBJ1-3,once,CASSRKTPGYRSGNTIYF,TGCGCCAGCAGCCGGAAAACTCCGGGCTACAGGAGTGGAAACACCATATATTTT
TRBD2,TRBV7-2,TRBJ2-5,-,CASSLVGLAGVETQYF,TGTGCCAGCAGCCTAGTGGGACTAGCGGGGGTTGAGACCCAGTACTTC
TRBD1,TRBV5-6,TRBJ1-2,-,CASSLGQGAGYTF,TGTGCCAGCAGCTTAGGGCAGGGGGCTGGCTACACCTTC
-,TRBV24-1,TRBJ2-1,-,CATSDPGRDEANNEQFF,TGTGCCACCAGTGACCCCGGCCGTGACGAGGCCAACAATGAGCAGTTCTTC
-,TRBV13,TRBJ1-2,-,CASSPKTGLRGSYGYTF,TGTGCCAGCAGCCCTAAAACAGGGCTTCGAGGGTCCTATGGCTACACCTTC
TRBD2,TRBV19,TRBJ2-7,once,CASSIGDYSYEQYF,TGTGCCAGTAGTATAGGGGACTACTCCTACGAGCAGTACTTC
-,TRBV29-1,TRBJ1-2,-,CSGAGAGGYTF,TGCAGCGGAGCGGGGGCAGGTGGCTACACCTTC
-,TRBV29-1,TRBJ2-2,-,CSAKITGPGELFF,TGCAGCGCCAAAATTACAGGGCCCGGGGAGCTGTTTTTT
TRBD2,TRBV9,TRBJ2-1,few,CASSVQPTSGGANEQFF,TGTGCCAGCAGCGTTCAACCGACTAGCGGGGGGGCGAATGAGCAGTTCTTC
-,TRBV7-2,TRBJ1-4,-,CASSLEAVRVTNEKLFF,TGTGCCAGCAGCTTAGAAGCGGTCCGCGTAACTAATGAAAAACTGTTTTTT
-,TRBV9,TRBJ1-3,-,CASSPGGLTFSGNTIYF,TGTGCCAGCAGCCCAGGAGGTCTCACCTTCTCTGGAAACACCATATATTTT
-,TRBV7-8,TRBJ1-1,-,CASSLITGNTEAFF,TGTGCCAGCAGCTTGATTACAGGGAACACTGAAGCTTTCTTT